These 10 T cell receptor beta chains share one sample of origin, sequenced in a study of T cell repertoires in cytomegalovirus infection (dated by TCRdb to between 2018 and 2020). Instrument on record: Illumina HiSeq 1500. TCRdb ran its own pipeline on the public reads, namely fastp trimming at Q25 and MiXCR clone calling, and kept in-frame beta chains. Entries are consolidated by CDR3 protein sequence, retaining the most common genes and DNA. Recorded for this sample are about 400,000 distinct CDR3 sequences; about a sixth of them occurred a single time. The top ten hold 8.7% of the sample. Sequenced input: PBMCs. The receptors come from a human donor in good health (CMV status not recorded). Some clones in this sample may be carry-over from other donors' samples.

This clonotype was counted many times. V and J are TRBV7-2 and TRBJ2-3, with 9 bases identical to TRBD2. Germline V lookup: CDR1 SGHTA, CDR2 FQGNSA. The CDR3 is made up of 17 amino acids. The V gene end was trimmed by 0 bases and the J gene end by 2 bases; junction bases not matched to a gene: 6. The CDR3 reads CASSLAAGGSVTDTQYF. In DNA, the CDR3 is TGTGCCAGCAGCTTAGCGGCGGGAGGGTCGGTCACAGATACGCAGTATTTT. Using reference TRBV7-2 and TRBJ2-3 for the parts outside the CDR3, the full variable domain is GAGVSQSPSNKVTEKGKDVELRCDPISGHTALYWYRQSLGQGLEFLIYFQGNSAPDKSGLPSDRFSAERTGGSVSTLTIQRTQQEDSAVYLCASSLAAGGSVTDTQYFGPGTRLTVL.

J is TRBJ2-5 and V is TRBV12-3 or TRBV12-4; D might be TRBD1 or TRBD2, each matching 7 bases. The CDR3 has 14 amino acids. Trimming took 5 bases from V and 5 from J, leaving 15 bases between them. CDR3 sequence: CASSRQGGMETQYF. In DNA form, the CDR3 reads TGTGCCAGCAGTCGACAGGGAGGGATGGAGACCCAGTACTTC.

This chain joins TRBV19 and TRBJ1-5; D unclear. Germline values: CDR1 LNHDA, CDR2 SQIVND (reference sequence). V shed 7 bases and J shed 1 base, with 8 bases lying between them. The CDR3 loop spans 13 amino acids. CDR3 nucleotides: TGTGCCAGTAAGTACGGGAGCAATCAGCCCCAGCATTTT. It encodes CASKYGSNQPQHF.

The chain couples TRBV20-1 to TRBJ2-1; TRBD1 agrees at 9 bases. The junction had 8 bases not matched to a gene; V was cut back by 3 bases and J by 5 bases. Germline CDR1 and CDR2: DFQATT and SNEGSKA (reference sequence). CDR3 length equals 15 residues. DNA of the CDR3: TGCAGTGCTAGGGACAGGGGCGCTTCTCACAATGAGCAGTTCTTC. It encodes CSARDRGASHNEQFF.

The chain couples TRBV7-9 to TRBJ2-1; 8 bases map to TRBD2. Germline assignment: CDR1 SEHNR and CDR2 FQNEAQ (reference sequence). Losses at the gene ends were 6 bases for V and 5 bases for J; bases not matched to a gene: 3. This CDR3 has 13 amino acids. The CDR3 region is CASSTSGHNEQFF. The CDR3 nucleotides are TGTGCCAGCAGTACTAGCGGACACAATGAGCAGTTCTTC.

V is TRBV12-3 or TRBV12-4 and J is TRBJ2-5; TRBD1 aligns across 9 bases. CDR3 length: 15 residues. J gave up 4 bases and V 4 bases, and 7 bases lay outside the gene matches. The CDR3 nucleotides read TGTGCCAGCAGTTCCACCGGGACAGGGCCAGAGACCCAGTACTTC. Amino acid sequence: CASSSTGTGPETQYF.

This clonotype was detected a few times. The chain recombines TRBV27 with TRBJ2-2; 13 positions match TRBD2. This CDR3 is built from 16 residues. V lost 4 bases to trimming and J lost 3 bases; unmatched junction nucleotides: 2. Per germline, CDR1 MNHEY and CDR2 SMNVEV (reference sequence). CDR3 sequence reads: CASSSGLAGYTGELFF. DNA for the CDR3: TGTGCCAGCAGTTCGGGACTAGCGGGATACACCGGGGAGCTGTTTTTT.

This clonotype was found once. The chain has TRBV5-1 and TRBJ2-1, with D perhaps TRBD2 (6 bases). V lost 0 bases, J lost 0 bases, and 10 bases lay in between. CDR1 is SGHRS and CDR2 is YFSETQ in the germline V gene. The CDR3 is made up of 16 amino acids. CDR3 nucleotides: TGCGCCAGCAGCTTGGCTCTCGGGGGCTCCTACAATGAGCAGTTCTTC. Its translation: CASSLALGGSYNEQFF.

The chain employs TRBV12-3 or TRBV12-4 and TRBJ2-5; no reliable D call. Trimming left V 6 bases short and J 9 bases short, with 17 bases between. This CDR3 spans 13 amino acids. Here the CDR3 DNA reads TGTGCCAGCAGCCAGGACGTATCTCGGGCCCAGTACTTC. Protein product: CASSQDVSRAQYF.

This clonotype was recorded many times. The chain combines TRBV7-9 with TRBJ1-1; weak D call: TRBD1 (5 bases). This CDR3 spans 12 amino acids. Germline V gives CDR1 SEHNR, CDR2 FQNEAQ (reference sequence). The ends were cut back, 6 bases at V and 8 bases at J, with 13 bases in the middle. CDR3 DNA: TGTGCCAGCAGTCATCGGGACCCAGAAGCTTTCTTT. Residues: CASSHRDPEAFF.